This TCR beta chain was identified during a study of blood T cells in healthy people across ages. Whole-study findings and limits: Per-million-T-cell TCR beta diversity fell roughly linearly with age.

Next came a second PCR, run for roughly 6 to 11 cycles, which used a sample-barcoded 5' primer along with a J-beta primer mix. From the 5' RACE reads, TCRdb called clonotypes with MiXCR, one entry per CDR3 protein. In the table there are around 800,000 distinct CDR3 sequences, approximately 55% of which are singletons. The length of the CDR3 is 16 residues. Points on this clonotype: Its matching antigen is unknown.

The sequence was collected from an elderly man in good health. The sequencing sample was made of blood. V usage is TRBV21-1 and J usage is TRBJ2-7; the D segment call TRBD1 is taken from the table without a DNA check. TRBV21-1 is termed a pseudogene. CDR3 amino acids: CASSTIDRVGTGEQYF. As DNA, the CDR3 is TGTGCCAGCAGCACGATCGACAGGGTGGGAACGGGCGAGCAGTACTTC.